This T cell receptor beta chain was sequenced during a study of T cell clonotyping in hematopoietic cell transplantation. Study outcomes and limitations: Few recipient clonotypes overlapped donors; over 97% were de novo at given depth. Broader posttransplant TCR repertoire diversity was predicted by graft donor and pretransplant recipient Inverse Simpson Index values. Recipient TCR diversity dropped after transplant; expanded clonotypes rose from day 30 to 180. No sorting was done, leaving CD4 and CD8 contributions mixed.

The CDR3 sequence is 14 residues long. The germline V gene encodes CDR1 SGHDT and CDR2 YYEEEE. V was clipped by 4 bases and J by 6 bases; unmatched bases: 10. Note on this clone: As yet, its antigen is unknown.

Generated by immunoSEQ multiplex PCR, the TCRdb table keeps only in-frame clones and is missing some. This sample carries approximately 9,300 clones, approximately 51% of them seen once, and the ten largest clones take 13%. This clonotype was obtained from a female patient aged 50 to 60 who had an allogeneic stem cell transplant from an unrelated donor, so the T cells may come from the graft donor. Some clones in this sample may be carry-over from other donors' samples. The gene calls are TRBV5-6 and TRBJ2-7; 7 positions agree with TRBD1. The sequencing here drew on peripheral blood mononuclear cells, taken 100 days after allogeneic stem cell transplant. CDR3 in DNA: TGTGCCAGCAGCCCTGAACAGGGGCGCCGCGAGCAGTACTTC. Amino acids: CASSPEQGRREQYF.